The clone carrying this T cell receptor (beta chain) was observed a handful of times. What it binds is not known. This sample is part of a study of response to subunit inactivated influenza vaccine. Overall study findings and caveats: The study's authors posited that every seasonal influenza vaccination enlists few new T cells.

The junction had 7 bases not matched to a gene; V was cut back by 5 bases and J by 6 bases. This CDR3 has 16 residues. Germline CDR1 is MNHNS and CDR2 is SASEGT. TCRdb analysed the RT-PCR reads with MiXCR anew, one entry per CDR3 protein. The sample records 450,000 to 600,000 distinct CDR3 sequences, about 15% being singletons. The TCR was taken from a man aged 50-75 years who received an inactivated influenza vaccine. This chain links TRBV6-1 with TRBJ2-3; 14 bases are shared with TRBD2. This sample comprised CD4+ T cells sorted from PBMCs, obtained less than 30 months after vaccination. The CDR3 loop is CASSTGLAGGRDTQYF. Written as DNA, the CDR3 is TGTGCCAGCAGTACCGGACTAGCGGGGGGCAGGGATACGCAGTATTTT.